The 18 T cell receptor beta chains in this list originate from one sample, sequenced in a study of blood T cell repertoires in COVID-19. Here immunoSEQ multiplex PCR was the method, and the copy in TCRdb shows in-frame clones only, minus some. The sample carries approximately 250,000 clones, 80% to 90% recorded once. The sample consisted of peripheral blood. The receptors were sampled from a man aged 40-49 years with acute or convalescent COVID-19.

The chain carries TRBV7-9 and TRBJ1-1; the D gene is possibly TRBD1 (5 bases). V was trimmed by 1 base and J by 3 bases, leaving 12 bases between them. Per germline, CDR1 SEHNR and CDR2 FQNEAQ (reference sequence). The CDR3 totals 15 residues. CDR3 in amino acids: CASSLDRSGHTEAFF. The DNA for the CDR3 is TGTGCCAGCAGCTTAGACAGGTCTGGGCACACTGAAGCTTTCTTT.

In DNA form, the CDR3 reads TGTGCCAGCAGGGAGGACAGAAAGACACCCCTCCACTTT. Its protein is CASREDRKTPLHF. This chain connects TRBV7-3 to TRBJ1-6; maybe TRBD1 (6 bases). The CDR3 covers 13 residues. Germline assignment: CDR1 SGHTA and CDR2 FQGTGA. V lost 6 bases to trimming and J lost 11 bases, with 14 bases between them.

The chain couples TRBV28 to TRBJ2-3, with 8 bases matching TRBD2. Germline values: CDR1 MDHEN, CDR2 SYDVKM. With V trimmed by 6 bases and J by 4 bases, 12 bases remained unmatched. This CDR3 comprises 16 residues. The CDR3 here is CASSTRGAGVSDTQYF. The DNA of the CDR3 is TGTGCCAGCAGCACCCGAGGAGCGGGGGTCTCAGATACGCAGTATTTT.

The chain recombines TRBV29-1 with TRBJ2-5; D is unresolved. Germline CDR1 reads SQVTM; CDR2 reads ANQGSEA. The CDR3 runs 13 residues. Trimming removed 0 bases at V and 4 bases at J, with 9 bases between. CDR3 residues: CSVEDTVRETQYF. CDR3 DNA: TGCAGCGTTGAAGATACAGTTAGAGAGACCCAGTACTTC.

This clone came up a few times. This chain connects TRBV9 to TRBJ2-5; 15 positions agree with TRBD2. Per germline, CDR1 SGDLS and CDR2 YYNGEE. Trimming took 3 bases from V and 6 from J; bases not matched to a gene: 3. The CDR3 has 15 amino acids. CDR3 loop: CASSGGTSGRQTQYF. In DNA, the CDR3 is TGTGCCAGCAGCGGTGGGACTAGCGGGAGGCAGACCCAGTACTTC. The whole variable domain, remainder taken from reference TRBV9 and TRBJ2-5, is DSGVTQTPKHLITATGQRVTLRCSPRSGDLSVYWYQQSLDQGLQFLIQYYNGEERAKGNILERFSAQQFPDLHSELNLSSLELGDSALYFCASSGGTSGRQTQYFGPGTRLLVL.

The chain carries TRBV27 and TRBJ1-1, with TRBD1 identical over 7 bases. This CDR3 is built from 13 residues. Germline V gene data show CDR1 as MNHEY and CDR2 as SMNVEV (reference sequence). The ends lost 6 bases at V and 4 bases at J; junction bases unmatched: 5. The CDR3 here is CASRTQGGTEAFF. The CDR3 region has the DNA TGTGCCAGCAGGACCCAGGGGGGCACTGAAGCTTTCTTT.

The sample holds one count of this clone. The J gene is TRBJ2-7, the V gene TRBV27; a possible D gene is TRBD1 (6 bases). The V end lost 6 bases, the J end lost 1 base, and 10 bases lay between the germline ends. The CDR3 is 13 residues long. The germline CDR1 and CDR2 sequences are MNHEY and SMNVEV (reference sequence). CDR3 loop: CASRPDSSYEQYF. Here the CDR3 DNA reads TGTGCCAGCAGACCGGACAGTTCCTACGAGCAGTACTTC.

The chain carries TRBV15 and TRBJ1-5; D is undetermined. The CDR3 is made up of 14 amino acids. With 6 bases removed from V and 10 bases from J, the gap between germline ends came to 19 bases. Per the germline V gene, CDR1 is LNHNV and CDR2 is YYDKDF (reference sequence). Here the CDR3 DNA reads TGTGCCACCAGTGACCGGGAGGCAGTGTTCCCCCAGCATTTT. Its translation is CATSDREAVFPQHF.

This chain links TRBV28 with TRBJ1-6; the D gene is possibly TRBD1 (6 bases). This CDR3 region has 15 residues. The V end was cut by 6 bases, the J end by 4 bases, with 13 bases between. Germline V CDR1 and CDR2: MDHEN, SYDVKM. CDR3 protein: CASSRRTVYNSPLHF. CDR3 coding DNA: TGTGCCAGCAGCCGCCGGACAGTTTATAATTCACCCCTCCACTTT.

The chain combines TRBV5-4 with TRBJ1-2, with TRBD1 as a possible D gene (6 bases). The CDR3 loop spans 13 amino acids. Germline V gives CDR1 SGHNT, CDR2 YYREEE (reference sequence). The V end was cut by 0 bases, the J end by 8 bases, with 11 bases between. CDR3 loop: CASSLAGQRGYTF. CDR3 DNA sequence: TGTGCCAGCAGCTTGGCCGGACAGAGAGGCTACACCTTC.

The chain employs TRBV18 and TRBJ1-1; the D is unclear. V was pared by 1 base and J by 2 bases, with 14 bases between. This CDR3 region has 16 residues. Germline CDR1 is KGHSH and CDR2 is LQKENI. DNA of the CDR3: TGTGCCAGCTCACCACTGTTATTTGGTAGCAACACTGAAGCTTTCTTT. Encoded protein: CASSPLLFGSNTEAFF.

The genes are TRBV9 and TRBJ2-5; 11 bases map to TRBD2. V lost 0 bases to trimming and J lost 4 bases; unmatched junction nucleotides: 5. The CDR3 totals 16 residues. Germline values: CDR1 SGDLS, CDR2 YYNGEE. The CDR3 nucleotides read TGTGCCAGCAGCGTAGCTCCAACTAGCGGGGGAGAGACCCAGTACTTC. The encoded protein is CASSVAPTSGGETQYF.

The chain combines TRBV21-1 with TRBJ1-2. TRBV21-1 is given as a pseudogene. This CDR3 spans 15 amino acids. The CDR3 coding sequence is TGTGCCAGCAGCAAGTGGATCATCGATCGGGATGGCTACACCTTC. Protein product: CASSKWIIDRDGYTF.

The gene calls are TRBV29-1 and TRBJ1-1; D remains unclear. Trimming pared 4 bases from V and 8 bases from J, leaving 14 bases between. Germline V gene lookup returns CDR1 SQVTM and CDR2 ANQGSEA. The CDR3 contains 12 residues. The CDR3 DNA is TGCAGCGTTGTGAGTGGTGGTGCGGAAGCTTTCTTT. Encoded protein: CSVVSGGAEAFF.

This clone was seen once. The J gene is TRBJ1-5, the V gene TRBV19; D remains ambiguous. Trimming took 4 bases from V and 4 from J, leaving 11 bases between them. The CDR3 sequence is 14 residues long. Germline V gene sequence: CDR1 LNHDA, CDR2 SQIVND (reference sequence). DNA of the CDR3: TGTGCCAGTAGTACAACAGCCTGGAATCAGCCCCAGCATTTT. Translation gives CASSTTAWNQPQHF.

This clone was seen just once. The CDR3 DNA reads TGTGCCAGCTCACCCTTGACAGGGGGCAACACTGAAGCTTTCTTT. Translating it yields CASSPLTGGNTEAFF. The chain has TRBV18 and TRBJ1-1; TRBD1 matches at 10 bases. This CDR3 has 15 amino acids. Trimming removed 3 bases from V and 2 bases from J; junction bases left unmatched: 3. Germline V gives CDR1 KGHSH, CDR2 LQKENI.

The genes are TRBV6-5 and TRBJ1-2; no definite D call. Between the trimmed V and J ends, which lost 7 bases and 1 base, there was a span of 16 bases. This CDR3 is 15 amino acids long. The germline V gene has CDR1 MNHEY and CDR2 SVGAGI. CDR3 nucleotide sequence: TGTGCCAGCATCCTGTTGCCCAGGATTAACTATGGCTACACCTTC. Amino acids: CASILLPRINYGYTF.

In its sample, this clone was seen a few times. Other nucleotide sequences in the sample specify the same CDR3. The DNA of the CDR3 is TGTGCCACCAGTGGCGGCTTCACCGGGGAGCTGTTTTTT. Translated: CATSGGFTGELFF. The chain joins TRBV24-1 to TRBJ2-2, with no clear D. V dropped 5 bases and J dropped 4 bases, with 7 bases sitting between them. The CDR3 length is 13 residues. Germline V gene sequence: CDR1 KGHDR, CDR2 SFDVKD.